The TCR beta chain under discussion was sequenced for a study of blood T cell repertoires in COVID-19. Study overall: Nucleic acid was either cDNA or gDNA, and it came from T cells, B-cell-depleted T cells, or PBMCs.

This clone showed up just a few times. As processed by the authors: How many nucleated cells were present was estimated from reference gene primer amplification. Measured with immunoSEQ multiplex PCR; TCRdb has only the in-frame clones, and not every one. V, J and clone size reflect that table, while D and trimming were determined from the DNA. The data contain 200,000 to 250,000 clones, 83% of them seen just once; the ten biggest clones take up 1.3%. The CDR3 spans 14 residues. Germline-derived CDR1 and CDR2 are SNHLY and FYNNEI. The V segment lost 7 bases and the J segment 6 bases; nucleotides outside the gene matches: 6.

This sequence originates from a young woman with COVID-19, enrolled during active disease. The rearrangement joins TRBV2 to TRBJ2-1; 10 bases line up with TRBD2. Sequencing input: peripheral blood. The CDR3, as DNA: TGTGCCAGCAATTTAGCGGGAGGTGGCAATGAGCAGTTCTTC. Its protein is CASNLAGGGNEQFF.